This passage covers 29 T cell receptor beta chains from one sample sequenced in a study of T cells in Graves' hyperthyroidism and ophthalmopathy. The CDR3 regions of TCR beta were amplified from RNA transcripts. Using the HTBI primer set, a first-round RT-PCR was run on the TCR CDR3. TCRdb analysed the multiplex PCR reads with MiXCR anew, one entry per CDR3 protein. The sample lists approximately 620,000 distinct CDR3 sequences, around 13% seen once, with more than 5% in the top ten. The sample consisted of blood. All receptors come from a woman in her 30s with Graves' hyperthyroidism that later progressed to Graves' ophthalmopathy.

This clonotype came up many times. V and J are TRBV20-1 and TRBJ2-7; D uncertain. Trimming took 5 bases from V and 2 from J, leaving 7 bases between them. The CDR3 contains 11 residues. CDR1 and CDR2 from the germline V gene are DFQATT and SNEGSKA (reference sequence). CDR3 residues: CSAGGAYEQYF. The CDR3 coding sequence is TGCAGTGCTGGCGGAGCCTACGAGCAGTACTTC.

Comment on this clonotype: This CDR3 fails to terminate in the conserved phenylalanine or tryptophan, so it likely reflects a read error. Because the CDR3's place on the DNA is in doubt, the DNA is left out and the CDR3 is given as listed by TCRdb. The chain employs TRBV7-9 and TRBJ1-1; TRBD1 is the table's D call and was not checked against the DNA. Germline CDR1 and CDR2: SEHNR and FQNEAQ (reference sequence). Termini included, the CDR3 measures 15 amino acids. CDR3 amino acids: CASSLGGGADTEACL.

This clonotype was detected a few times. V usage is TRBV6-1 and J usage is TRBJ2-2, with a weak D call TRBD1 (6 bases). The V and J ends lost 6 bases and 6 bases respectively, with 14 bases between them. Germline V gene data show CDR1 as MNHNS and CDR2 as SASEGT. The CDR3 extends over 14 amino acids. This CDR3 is CASRTQGIAGELFF. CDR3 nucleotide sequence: TGTGCCAGCAGGACCCAGGGGATCGCCGGGGAGCTGTTTTTT.

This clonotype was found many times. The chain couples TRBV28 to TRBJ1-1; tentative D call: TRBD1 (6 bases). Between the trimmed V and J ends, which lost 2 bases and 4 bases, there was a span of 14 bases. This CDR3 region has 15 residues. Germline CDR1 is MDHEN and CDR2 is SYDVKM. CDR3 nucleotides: TGTGCCAGCAGTTTACCGAGGGGGATAGGCACTGAAGCTTTCTTT. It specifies CASSLPRGIGTEAFF. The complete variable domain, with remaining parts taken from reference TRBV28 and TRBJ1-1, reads DVKVTQSSRYLVKRTGEKVFLECVQDMDHENMFWYRQDPGLGLRLIYFSYDVKMKEKGDIPEGYSVSREKKERFSLILESASTNQTSMYLCASSLPRGIGTEAFFGQGTRLTVV.

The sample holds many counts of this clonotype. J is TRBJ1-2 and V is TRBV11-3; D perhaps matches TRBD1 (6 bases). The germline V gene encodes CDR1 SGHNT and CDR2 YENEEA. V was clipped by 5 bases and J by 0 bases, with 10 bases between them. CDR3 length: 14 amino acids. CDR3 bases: TGTGCCAGCAGCCCCAGGGGATCTAACTATGGCTACACCTTC. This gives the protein CASSPRGSNYGYTF.

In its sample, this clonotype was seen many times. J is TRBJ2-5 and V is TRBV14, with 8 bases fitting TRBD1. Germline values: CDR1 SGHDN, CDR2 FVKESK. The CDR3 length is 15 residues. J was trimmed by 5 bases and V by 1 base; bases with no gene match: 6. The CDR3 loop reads CASSQVTGGLETQYF. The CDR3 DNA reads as TGTGCCAGCAGCCAAGTTACAGGGGGACTGGAGACCCAGTACTTC.

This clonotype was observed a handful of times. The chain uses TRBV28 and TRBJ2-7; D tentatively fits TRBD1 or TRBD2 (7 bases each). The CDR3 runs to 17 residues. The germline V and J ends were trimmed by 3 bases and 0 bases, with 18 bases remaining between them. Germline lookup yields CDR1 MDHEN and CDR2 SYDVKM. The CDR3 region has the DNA TGTGCCAGCAGTTTTGGTCCAGGGGGGGGGGGCTCCTACGAGCAGTACTTC. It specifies CASSFGPGGGGSYEQYF. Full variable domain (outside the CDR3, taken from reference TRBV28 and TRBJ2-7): DVKVTQSSRYLVKRTGEKVFLECVQDMDHENMFWYRQDPGLGLRLIYFSYDVKMKEKGDIPEGYSVSREKKERFSLILESASTNQTSMYLCASSFGPGGGGSYEQYFGPGTRLTVT.

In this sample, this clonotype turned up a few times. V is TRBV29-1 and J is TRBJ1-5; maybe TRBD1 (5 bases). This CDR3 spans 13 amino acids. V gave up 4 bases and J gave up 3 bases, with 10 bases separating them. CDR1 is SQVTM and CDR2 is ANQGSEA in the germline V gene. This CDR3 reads CSVAQAINQPQHF. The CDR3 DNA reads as TGCAGCGTTGCACAGGCGATCAATCAGCCCCAGCATTTT. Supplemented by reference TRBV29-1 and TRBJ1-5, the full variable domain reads SAVISQKPSRDICQRGTSLTIQCQVDSQVTMMFWYRQQPGQSLTLIATANQGSEATYESGFVIDKFPISRPNLTFSTLTVSNMSPEDSSIYLCSVAQAINQPQHFGDGTRLSIL.

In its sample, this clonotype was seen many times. CDR3 in amino acids: CASSTTMKKNEAFF. DNA for the CDR3: TGTGCCAGTAGTACCACCATGAAAAAGAATGAAGCTTTCTTT. The V and J genes are TRBV19 and TRBJ1-1; D is undetermined. Germline CDR1 LNHDA, CDR2 SQIVND (reference sequence). CDR3 length: 14 residues. Trimming removed 4 bases at V and 7 bases at J, with 16 bases between. Full variable domain (rest looked up from reference TRBV19 and TRBJ1-1): DGGITQSPKYLFRKEGQNVTLSCEQNLNHDAMYWYRQDPGQGLRLIYYSQIVNDFQKGDIAEGYSVSREKKESFPLTVTSAQKNPTAFYLCASSTTMKKNEAFFGQGTRLTVV.

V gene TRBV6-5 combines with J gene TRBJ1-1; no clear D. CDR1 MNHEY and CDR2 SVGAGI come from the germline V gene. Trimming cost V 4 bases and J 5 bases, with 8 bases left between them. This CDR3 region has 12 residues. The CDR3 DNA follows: TGTGCCAGCAGTTCTCAGGAAACTGAAGCTTTCTTT. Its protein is CASSSQETEAFF.

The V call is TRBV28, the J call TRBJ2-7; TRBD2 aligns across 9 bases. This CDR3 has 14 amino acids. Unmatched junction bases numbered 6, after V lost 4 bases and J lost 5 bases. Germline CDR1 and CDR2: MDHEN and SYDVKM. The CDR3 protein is CASSSLAGTHEQYF. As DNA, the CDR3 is TGTGCCAGCAGTTCCCTAGCGGGAACCCACGAGCAGTACTTC.

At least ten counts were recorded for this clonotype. CDR3: CASSFVSGGSWYTQYF. In DNA form, the CDR3 reads TGTGCCAGCAGCTTTGTGTCGGGAGGATCTTGGTATACGCAGTATTTT. This sequence joins TRBV11-2 and TRBJ2-3, with 7 bases aligning to TRBD2. Unmatched junction bases numbered 13, after V lost 3 bases and J lost 7 bases. Germline V lookup: CDR1 SGHAT, CDR2 FQNNGV. CDR3 length: 16 residues.

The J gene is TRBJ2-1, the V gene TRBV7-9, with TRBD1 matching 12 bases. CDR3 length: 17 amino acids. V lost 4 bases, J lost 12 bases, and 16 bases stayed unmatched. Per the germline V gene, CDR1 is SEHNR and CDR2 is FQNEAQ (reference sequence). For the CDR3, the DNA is TGTGCCAGCAGCTCCGGGACAGGGGGCAAGCGGTCCGTGCGGCAGTTCTTC. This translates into CASSSGTGGKRSVRQFF.

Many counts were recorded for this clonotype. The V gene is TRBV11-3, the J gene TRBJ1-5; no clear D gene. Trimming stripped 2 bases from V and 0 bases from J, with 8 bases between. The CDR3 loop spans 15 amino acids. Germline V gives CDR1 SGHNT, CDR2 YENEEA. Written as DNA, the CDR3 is TGTGCCAGCAGCTTACTTAGTGATAGCAATCAGCCCCAGCATTTT. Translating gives CASSLLSDSNQPQHF. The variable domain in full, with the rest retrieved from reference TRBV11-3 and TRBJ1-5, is EAGVVQSPRYKIIEKKQPVAFWCNPISGHNTLYWYLQNLGQGPELLIRYENEEAVDDSQLPKDRFSAERLKGVDSTLKIQPAELGDSAVYLCASSLLSDSNQPQHFGDGTRLSIL.

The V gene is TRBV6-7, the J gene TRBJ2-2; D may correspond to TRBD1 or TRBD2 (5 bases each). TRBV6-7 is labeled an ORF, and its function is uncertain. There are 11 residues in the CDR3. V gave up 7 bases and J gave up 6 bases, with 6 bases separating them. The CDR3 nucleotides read TGTGCCAGCATGGGGGCCGGGGAGCTGTTTTTT. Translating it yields CASMGAGELFF.

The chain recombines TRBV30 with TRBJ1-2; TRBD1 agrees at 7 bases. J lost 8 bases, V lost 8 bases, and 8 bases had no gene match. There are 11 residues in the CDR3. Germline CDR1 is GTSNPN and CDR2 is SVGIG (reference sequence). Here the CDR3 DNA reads TGTGCCGCGGACAGGAGAGGAGGCTACACCTTC. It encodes CAADRRGGYTF. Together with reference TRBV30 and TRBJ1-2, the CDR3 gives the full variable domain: SQTIHQWPATLVQPVGSPLSLECTVEGTSNPNLYWYRQAAGRGLQLLFYSVGIGQISSEVPQNLSASRPQDRQFILSSKKLLLSDSGFYLCAADRRGGYTFGSGTRLTVV.

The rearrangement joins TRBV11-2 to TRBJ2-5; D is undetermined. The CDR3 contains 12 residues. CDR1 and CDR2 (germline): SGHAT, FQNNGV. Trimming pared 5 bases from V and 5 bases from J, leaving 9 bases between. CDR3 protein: CASSRTSETQYF. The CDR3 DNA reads TGTGCCAGCAGCCGAACGTCGGAGACCCAGTACTTC.

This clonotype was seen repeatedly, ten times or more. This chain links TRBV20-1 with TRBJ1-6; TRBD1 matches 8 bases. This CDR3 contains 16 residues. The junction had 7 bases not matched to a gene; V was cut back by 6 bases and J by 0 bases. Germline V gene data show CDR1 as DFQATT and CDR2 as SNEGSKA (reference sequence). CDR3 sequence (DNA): TGCAGTGCCTCCAGACAGGGGAGCTCCTATAATTCACCCCTCCACTTT. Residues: CSASRQGSSYNSPLHF.

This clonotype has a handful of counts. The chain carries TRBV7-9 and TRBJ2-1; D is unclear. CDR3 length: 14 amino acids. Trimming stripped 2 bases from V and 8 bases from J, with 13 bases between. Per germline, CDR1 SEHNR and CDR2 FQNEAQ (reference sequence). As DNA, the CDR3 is TGTGCCAGCAGCTTACCCCTCCCCGGGCATGAGCAGTTCTTC. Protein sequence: CASSLPLPGHEQFF.

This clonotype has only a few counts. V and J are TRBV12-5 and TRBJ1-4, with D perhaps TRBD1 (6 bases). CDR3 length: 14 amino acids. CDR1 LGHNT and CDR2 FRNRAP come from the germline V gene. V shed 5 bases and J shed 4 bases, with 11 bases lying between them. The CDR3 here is CASGLGQYNEKLFF. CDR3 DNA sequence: TGTGCTAGTGGTCTAGGACAGTATAATGAAAAACTGTTTTTT. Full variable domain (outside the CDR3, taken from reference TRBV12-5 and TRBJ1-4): DARVTQTPRHKVTEMGQEVTMRCQPILGHNTVFWYRQTMMQGLELLAYFRNRAPLDDSGMPKDRFSAEMPDATLATLKIQPSEPRDSAVYFCASGLGQYNEKLFFGSGTQLSVL.

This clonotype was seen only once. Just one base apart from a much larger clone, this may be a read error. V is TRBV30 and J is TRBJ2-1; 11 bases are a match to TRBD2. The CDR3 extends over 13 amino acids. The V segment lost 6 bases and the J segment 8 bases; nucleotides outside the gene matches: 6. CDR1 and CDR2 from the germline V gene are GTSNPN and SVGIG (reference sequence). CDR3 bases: TGTGCCTGTCTGACTAGCGGGATCTATGAGCAGTTCTTC. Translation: CACLTSGIYEQFF. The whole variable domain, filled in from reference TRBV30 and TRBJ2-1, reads SQTIHQWPATLVQPVGSPLSLECTVEGTSNPNLYWYRQAAGRGLQLLFYSVGIGQISSEVPQNLSASRPQDRQFILSSKKLLLSDSGFYLCACLTSGIYEQFFGPGTRLTVL.

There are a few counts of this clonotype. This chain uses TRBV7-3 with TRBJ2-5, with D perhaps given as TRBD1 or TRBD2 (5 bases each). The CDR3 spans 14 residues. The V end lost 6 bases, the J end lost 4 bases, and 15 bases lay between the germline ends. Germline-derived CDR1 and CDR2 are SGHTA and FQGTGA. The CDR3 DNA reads TGTGCCAGCAGTCTTAGACGGGGCGGAGAGACCCAGTACTTC. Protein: CASSLRRGGETQYF. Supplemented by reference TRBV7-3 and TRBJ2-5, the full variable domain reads GAGVSQTPSNKVTEKGKYVELRCDPISGHTALYWYRQSLGQGPEFLIYFQGTGAADDSGLPNDRFFAVRPEGSVSTLKIQRTERGDSAVYLCASSLRRGGETQYFGPGTRLLVL.

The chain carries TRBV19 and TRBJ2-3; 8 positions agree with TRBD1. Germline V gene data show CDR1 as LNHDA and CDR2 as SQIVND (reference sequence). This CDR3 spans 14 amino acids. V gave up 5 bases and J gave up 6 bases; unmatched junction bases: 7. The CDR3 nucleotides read TGTGCCAGTAGTGTTGGACAGGGTGGCGATACGCAGTATTTT. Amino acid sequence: CASSVGQGGDTQYF.

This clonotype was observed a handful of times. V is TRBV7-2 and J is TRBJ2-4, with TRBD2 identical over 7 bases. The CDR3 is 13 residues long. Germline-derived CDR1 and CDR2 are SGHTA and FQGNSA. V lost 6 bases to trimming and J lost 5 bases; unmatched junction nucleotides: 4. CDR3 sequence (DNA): TGTGCCAGCAGTCCTAGCGGAGAAAACATTCAGTACTTC. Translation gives CASSPSGENIQYF.

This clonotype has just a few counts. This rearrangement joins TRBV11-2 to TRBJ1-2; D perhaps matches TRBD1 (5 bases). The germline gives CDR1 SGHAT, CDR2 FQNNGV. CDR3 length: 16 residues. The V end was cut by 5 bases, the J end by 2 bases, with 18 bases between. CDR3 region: CASSPWLGGANYGYTF. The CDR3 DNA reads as TGTGCCAGCAGCCCCTGGCTGGGGGGTGCAAACTATGGCTACACCTTC.

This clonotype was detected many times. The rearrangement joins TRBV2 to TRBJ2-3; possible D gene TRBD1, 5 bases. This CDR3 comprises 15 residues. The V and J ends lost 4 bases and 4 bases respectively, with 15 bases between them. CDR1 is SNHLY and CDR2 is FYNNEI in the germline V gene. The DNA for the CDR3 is TGTGCCAGCAGTGGGGGCGGAATGGGCCCAGATACGCAGTATTTT. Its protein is CASSGGGMGPDTQYF.

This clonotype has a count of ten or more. The chain's CDR3 is CASSDQDRSYEQYF. The CDR3 DNA reads TGTGCCAGCTCGGACCAGGACAGATCCTACGAGCAGTACTTC. The gene calls are TRBV18 and TRBJ2-7; possible D gene TRBD1, 6 bases. The CDR3 is 14 residues long. Between the trimmed V and J ends, which lost 6 bases and 1 base, there was a span of 13 bases. Germline CDR1 is KGHSH and CDR2 is LQKENI.

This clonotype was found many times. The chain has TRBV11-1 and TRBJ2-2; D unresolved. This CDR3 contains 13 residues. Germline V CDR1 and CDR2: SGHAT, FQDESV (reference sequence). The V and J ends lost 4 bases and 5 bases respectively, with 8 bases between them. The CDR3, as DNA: TGTGCCAGCAGCTCACCGTCAACCGGGGAGCTGTTTTTT. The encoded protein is CASSSPSTGELFF.

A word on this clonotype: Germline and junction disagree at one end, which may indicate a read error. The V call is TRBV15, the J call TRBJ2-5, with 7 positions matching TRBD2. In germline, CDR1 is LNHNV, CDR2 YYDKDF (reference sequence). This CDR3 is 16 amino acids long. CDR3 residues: CATIRDHLAAQETQYF. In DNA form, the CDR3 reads TGTGCCACCATCAGAGATCATCTAGCGGCCCAAGAGACTCAGTACTTC.